The 17 T cell receptor beta chains given below trace back to one sample, sequenced in a study of blood T cell repertoires in COVID-19. Libraries were prepared by immunoSEQ multiplex PCR; TCRdb keeps only in-frame clonotypes and omits some of them. This sample has 100,000 to 130,000 clones, with about 87% found just once. What was sequenced was peripheral blood. The receptors here all came from a middle-aged man with active or convalescent COVID-19.

V is TRBV7-9 and J is TRBJ1-5; 9 positions agree with TRBD1. The CDR3 is 15 residues long. Germline loops: CDR1 SEHNR, CDR2 FQNEAQ (reference sequence). After removal of 5 bases from V and 4 bases from J, the junction contained 6 bases not matched to a gene. This CDR3 reads CASSPGQGRNQPQHF. The CDR3 DNA follows: TGTGCCAGCAGCCCCGGACAGGGGAGGAATCAGCCCCAGCATTTT.

The genes are TRBV30 and TRBJ2-4; D is possibly TRBD1 (6 bases). The germline CDR1 and CDR2 sequences are GTSNPN and SVGIG (reference sequence). The V gene lost 1 base and the J gene lost 6 bases, with 16 bases spanning the gap. The CDR3 runs to 15 residues. The CDR3 bases are TGTGCCTGGAGTGAAGGGGGACACAGCCTAAACATTCAGTACTTC. Its translation is CAWSEGGHSLNIQYF.

This CDR3 reads CASSLDAAKNIQYF. The CDR3 bases are TGCGCCAGCAGCTTGGACGCGGCCAAAAACATTCAGTACTTC. This chain connects TRBV5-1 to TRBJ2-4; D is unresolved. The germline gives CDR1 SGHRS, CDR2 YFSETQ. V was cut by 0 bases and J by 1 base, with 5 bases left in between. This CDR3 contains 14 residues.

This chain joins TRBV27 and TRBJ1-6; unclear D gene. The CDR3 spans 14 residues. V shed 7 bases and J shed 9 bases, with 16 bases lying between them. Per germline, CDR1 MNHEY and CDR2 SMNVEV (reference sequence). CDR3 sequence reads: CASTPGGPTSPLHF. CDR3 bases: TGTGCCAGCACCCCCGGCGGGCCGACTTCACCCCTCCACTTT.

With regard to this clone: Other DNA sequences in the same sample also yield this CDR3. The V and J genes are TRBV11-2 and TRBJ2-7, with a possible D match to TRBD2 (6 bases). This CDR3 has 13 residues. Germline V gene lookup returns CDR1 SGHAT and CDR2 FQNNGV. V shed 5 bases and J shed 4 bases, with 12 bases lying between them. CDR3 amino acids: CASSLQTSYEQYF. The DNA for the CDR3 is TGTGCCAGCAGCCTCCAGACTAGTTACGAGCAGTACTTC. Using reference TRBV11-2 and TRBJ2-7 for the parts outside the CDR3, the full variable domain is EAGVAQSPRYKIIEKRQSVAFWCNPISGHATLYWYQQILGQGPKLLIQFQNNGVVDDSQLPKDRFSAERLKGVDSTLKIQPAKLEDSAVYLCASSLQTSYEQYFGPGTRLTVT.

This clone was found once. This chain uses TRBV10-2 with TRBJ2-7; 8 bases map to TRBD2. With V trimmed by 9 bases and J by 0 bases, 1 base remained unmatched. This CDR3 spans 12 amino acids. Germline CDR1 WSHSY, CDR2 SAAADI. CDR3 sequence reads: CASSGTSYEQYF. CDR3 in DNA: TGCGCCAGTAGCGGGACCTCCTACGAGCAGTACTTC.

V and J are TRBV19 and TRBJ1-2; D unclear. The CDR3 length is 15 residues. The V gene's germline CDR1 is LNHDA and CDR2 SQIVND (reference sequence). V dropped 3 bases and J dropped 3 bases, with 14 bases sitting between them. The CDR3 loop is CASSMGSQAHYGYTF. The CDR3 coding sequence is TGTGCCAGTAGTATGGGTTCCCAGGCCCACTATGGCTACACCTTC. Together with reference TRBV19 and TRBJ1-2, the CDR3 gives the full variable domain: DGGITQSPKYLFRKEGQNVTLSCEQNLNHDAMYWYRQDPGQGLRLIYYSQIVNDFQKGDIAEGYSVSREKKESFPLTVTSAQKNPTAFYLCASSMGSQAHYGYTFGSGTRLTVV.

The CDR3 nucleotides read TGCGCCAGCAATCGACAGGGGCTGTCAAACATTCAGTACTTC. This codes for CASNRQGLSNIQYF. The V and J genes are TRBV23-1 and TRBJ2-4; 8 bases align to TRBD1. TRBV23-1 is flagged as an ORF with uncertain function. There are 14 residues in the CDR3. V shed 7 bases, J shed 6 bases, and the junction held 8 bases outside the gene matches.

The chain employs TRBV19 and TRBJ2-3; D gene unclear. CDR1 and CDR2 from the germline V gene are LNHDA and SQIVND (reference sequence). This CDR3 spans 12 amino acids. In DNA form, the CDR3 reads TGTGCTTGCGGCTCTAGCACAGATACGCAGTATTTT. Translating it yields CACGSSTDTQYF.

This chain joins TRBV10-3 and TRBJ2-5; D gene uncertain. Trimming cost V 5 bases and J 2 bases, with 9 bases left between them. CDR1 is ENHRY and CDR2 is SYGVKD in the germline V gene. This CDR3 has 13 residues. The CDR3 coding sequence is TGTGCCATCAGTACAGCCGATCAAGAGACCCAGTACTTC. As protein: CAISTADQETQYF.

This chain uses TRBV6-5 with TRBJ2-5; the match to TRBD1 covers 8 bases. J was trimmed by 1 base and V by 3 bases; bases with no gene match: 7. Germline-derived CDR1 and CDR2 are MNHEY and SVGAGI. This CDR3 comprises 16 residues. CDR3 amino acids: CASSYRGTGLQETQYF. The CDR3 DNA reads TGTGCCAGCAGTTATCGCGGGACAGGCCTCCAAGAGACCCAGTACTTC.

The chain joins TRBV7-8 to TRBJ2-2, with D hard to call. Germline CDR1 is SGHVS and CDR2 is FQNEAQ. The V and J ends lost 1 base and 4 bases respectively, with 10 bases between them. The CDR3 consists of 15 residues. CDR3 region: CASSLVSGATGELFF. The CDR3 DNA is TGTGCCAGCAGCTTAGTTTCGGGTGCCACCGGGGAGCTGTTTTTT.

The gene calls are TRBV19 and TRBJ1-1; no clear D gene. The CDR3 has 16 residues. V gave up 0 bases and J gave up 0 bases, with 11 bases separating them. Germline V lookup: CDR1 LNHDA, CDR2 SQIVND (reference sequence). The CDR3 sequence: CASSIDSPGLNTEAFF. The CDR3 DNA sequence: TGTGCCAGTAGTATAGATTCCCCAGGTCTGAACACTGAAGCTTTCTTT.

The CDR3 DNA is TGTGCCAGCAGCGTAGAACTAGCGGGAGACAATGAGCAGTTCTTC. It translates to CASSVELAGDNEQFF. The rearrangement uses TRBV9 and TRBJ2-1; TRBD2 matches 11 bases. The CDR3 is made up of 15 amino acids. Germline-derived CDR1 and CDR2 are SGDLS and YYNGEE. After removal of 0 bases from V and 5 bases from J, the junction contained 1 base not matched to a gene. Looking up the rest from reference TRBV9 and TRBJ2-1 gives the full variable domain: DSGVTQTPKHLITATGQRVTLRCSPRSGDLSVYWYQQSLDQGLQFLIQYYNGEERAKGNILERFSAQQFPDLHSELNLSSLELGDSALYFCASSVELAGDNEQFFGPGTRLTVL.

The gene calls are TRBV9 and TRBJ2-2; D uncertain. V was trimmed by 3 bases and J by 0 bases, leaving 12 bases between them. This CDR3 spans 16 amino acids. In germline, CDR1 is SGDLS, CDR2 YYNGEE. CDR3 bases: TGTGCCAGCAGCGCAAACACGTATGCGAACACCGGGGAGCTGTTTTTT. It yields the protein CASSANTYANTGELFF. The full variable domain, rest sourced from reference TRBV9 and TRBJ2-2, is DSGVTQTPKHLITATGQRVTLRCSPRSGDLSVYWYQQSLDQGLQFLIQYYNGEERAKGNILERFSAQQFPDLHSELNLSSLELGDSALYFCASSANTYANTGELFFGEGSRLTVL.

The V gene is TRBV2, the J gene TRBJ1-3; 8 nucleotides agree with TRBD1. The CDR3 length is 17 residues. Germline V CDR1 and CDR2: SNHLY, FYNNEI. After removal of 6 bases from V and 4 bases from J, the junction contained 14 bases not matched to a gene. In DNA, the CDR3 is TGTGCCAGCAGAGAGGGTATCAGGGGGCCGAAAGGAAACACCATATATTTT. Translated: CASREGIRGPKGNTIYF.

This clone was recorded once. This chain joins TRBV2 and TRBJ1-1; perhaps TRBD1 as D (5 bases). Germline V gene sequence: CDR1 SNHLY, CDR2 FYNNEI. V lost 6 bases, J lost 1 base, and 18 bases lay in between. The length of the CDR3 is 16 residues. The CDR3 sequence is CASSGPGGSGNTEAFF. The CDR3 DNA reads TGTGCCAGCAGCGGACCGGGGGGAAGTGGGAACACTGAAGCTTTCTTT. Full variable domain (outside the CDR3, taken from reference TRBV2 and TRBJ1-1): EPEVTQTPSHQVTQMGQEVILRCVPISNHLYFYWYRQILGQKVEFLVSFYNNEISEKSEIFDDQFSVERPDGSNFTLKIRSTKLEDSAMYFCASSGPGGSGNTEAFFGQGTRLTVV.